A selection of T cell receptor beta chains follows, all from one sample in a study of response to subunit inactivated influenza vaccine. TCRdb called the RT-PCR reads again in MiXCR, with one record for every CDR3 protein. There are roughly 190,000 distinct CDR3 sequences in the sample; about an eighth occur only once, and around 28% lies in the top ten. The data were also submitted as part of a second study, on T cells expressing NK-cell markers.

The sample in question was CD8+ T cells sorted from PBMCs, obtained about 11 days after vaccination. Receptors were obtained from a man in his forties or fifties who received an inactivated influenza vaccine. The CDR3 runs from the conserved cysteine through the conserved F or W. A D gene is named only where the DNA matches it firmly. Size is stated for part of the rows, as once, few or many counts, or as a class when the clone is expanded.

.	TRBV29-1	TRBJ2-2	few	CSVFRRGTGELFF	TGCAGCGTTTTCCGCAGGGGCACCGGGGAGCTGTTTTTT
.	TRBV7-9	TRBJ2-7	.	CASSLSGVQDEQYF	TGTGCCAGCAGCTTAAGTGGAGTTCAGGACGAGCAGTACTTC
.	TRBV28	TRBJ1-2	many	CASSNTESIDYGYTF	TGTGCCAGCAGCAATACAGAGAGTATTGACTATGGCTACACCTTC
TRBD1	TRBV4-1	TRBJ1-5	.	CASSQTGQTNQPQHF	TGCGCCAGCAGCCAGACGGGACAGACAAATCAGCCCCAGCATTTT
TRBD1	TRBV7-6	TRBJ1-3	few	CASSPDSTGGFGGNTIYF	TGTGCCAGCAGCCCGGACAGTACAGGGGGCTTTGGTGGAAACACCATATATTTT
.	TRBV12-3/TRBV12-4	TRBJ1-4	few	CASGQGFNEKLFF	TGTGCCAGCGGTCAGGGGTTCAATGAAAAACTGTTTTTT
.	TRBV5-6	TRBJ1-5	few	CASSLGTNQPQHF	TGTGCCAGCAGCTTGGGGACTAATCAGCCCCAGCATTTT
.	TRBV4-1	TRBJ1-5	many	CASSQDEEVYSNQPQHF	TGCGCCAGCAGCCAAGATGAGGAGGTTTATAGCAATCAGCCCCAGCATTTT
.	TRBV28	TRBJ2-2	.	CASSPWQDSTGELFF	TGTGCCAGCAGCCCTTGGCAGGACAGCACCGGGGAGCTGTTTTTT
TRBD1	TRBV3-1	TRBJ2-1	many	CASSQDRFGRGLGNEQFF	TGTGCCAGCAGCCAAGATCGGTTTGGCAGGGGGCTTGGCAATGAGCAGTTCTTC
.	TRBV25-1	TRBJ1-1	many	CASSEGGMNTEAFF	TGTGCCAGCAGTGAAGGCGGAATGAACACTGAAGCTTTCTTT
TRBD2	TRBV14	TRBJ2-2	.	CASSQLLAGGTGELFF	TGTGCCAGCAGCCAACTGTTAGCGGGCGGCACCGGGGAGCTGTTTTTT
TRBD1	TRBV28	TRBJ1-2	many	CASSLISFGTGESNGYTF	TGTGCCAGCAGTTTAATCAGCTTCGGGACAGGGGAATCGAATGGCTACACCTTC
.	TRBV7-9	TRBJ2-7	.	CASSFGQEQYF	TGTGCCAGCAGCTTCGGGCAGGAGCAGTACTTC
TRBD1	TRBV28	TRBJ2-5	few	CASSLSLLQGAGETQYF	TGTGCCAGCAGTTTGAGCCTTCTACAGGGGGCCGGGGAGACCCAGTACTTC
.	TRBV9	TRBJ2-7	few	CASSVDVQNEQYF	TGTGCCAGCAGCGTAGATGTACAAAACGAGCAGTACTTC
TRBD2	TRBV28	TRBJ2-5	.	CASLPGGSRETQYF	TGTGCCAGCCTCCCGGGGGGTTCGAGGGAGACCCAGTACTTC
.	TRBV28	TRBJ1-5	few	CASGPGTNQPQHF	TGTGCCAGCGGGCCAGGGACCAATCAGCCCCAGCATTTT
TRBD2	TRBV13	TRBJ2-1	few	CASSPLWTSANEQFF	TGTGCCAGCAGCCCCCTCTGGACTAGCGCCAATGAGCAGTTCTTC
TRBD1	TRBV5-6	TRBJ2-7	.	CASSSGTGRYEQYF	TGTGCCAGCAGCTCCGGGACAGGGAGGTACGAGCAGTACTTC
.	TRBV28	TRBJ2-7	few	CASSLYLARGYEQYF	TGTGCCAGCAGTTTATATCTTGCCCGGGGCTACGAGCAGTACTTC
.	TRBV11-1	TRBJ1-1	many	CASSLGTVNTEAFF	TGTGCCAGCAGCTTAGGGACAGTGAACACTGAAGCTTTCTTT
TRBD1	TRBV12-3/TRBV12-4	TRBJ2-5	.	CASSLTRTGPYQETQYF	TGTGCCAGCAGTTTAACCCGGACAGGGCCCTACCAAGAGACCCAGTACTTC
TRBD1	TRBV3-1	TRBJ2-7	.	CASSQDPGGFYEQYF	TGTGCCAGCAGCCAAGACCCAGGGGGCTTCTACGAGCAGTACTTC
.	TRBV20-1	TRBJ2-7	.	CSAQDRTQGYEQYF	TGCAGTGCTCAGGATCGGACCCAGGGGTACGAGCAGTACTTC
.	TRBV3-1	TRBJ2-2	.	CASSHPLATDLGELFF	TGTGCCAGCAGCCACCCGTTGGCGACCGACCTCGGGGAGCTGTTTTTT
TRBD1	TRBV5-1	TRBJ2-1	.	CASSIDRGQSYNEQFF	TGCGCCAGCAGCATAGACAGGGGGCAGTCCTACAATGAGCAGTTCTTC
.	TRBV28	TRBJ2-1	few	CASSFLDNTVQTQFF	TGTGCCAGCAGTTTCCTAGACAATACGGTGCAAACACAGTTCTTC
.	TRBV6-1	TRBJ2-5	many	CASSLWREPQETQYF	TGTGCCAGCAGCCTGTGGAGGGAACCCCAAGAGACCCAGTACTTC
TRBD2	TRBV4-3	TRBJ2-7	many	CASSQEEGLAGDYSYEQYF	TGCGCCAGCAGCCAAGAAGAGGGACTAGCGGGAGACTACTCCTACGAGCAGTACTTC
TRBD2	TRBV4-2	TRBJ2-3	few	CASSQAPGGGTDTQYF	TGTGCCAGCAGCCAAGCCCCGGGGGGGGGCACAGATACGCAGTATTTT
.	TRBV7-9	TRBJ2-7	few	CASSLAPIGDTDYEQYF	TGTGCCAGCAGCTTGGCGCCTATAGGGGACACAGACTACGAGCAGTACTTC
.	TRBV4-1	TRBJ2-2	.	CASSQGSESGELFF	TGCGCCAGCAGCCAAGGAAGCGAGTCCGGGGAGCTGTTTTTT
.	TRBV7-6	TRBJ2-3	few	CASSQREGGYVDTQYF	TGTGCCAGCAGCCAAAGGGAGGGGGGGTACGTCGATACGCAGTATTTT
.	TRBV7-9	TRBJ2-5	few	CASSSPTFTWETQYF	TGTGCCAGCAGCTCGCCGACATTCACGTGGGAGACCCAGTACTTC
.	TRBV5-5	TRBJ2-1	few	CASSLAGLSSYNEQFF	TGTGCCAGCAGCTTGGCTGGACTCAGCTCCTACAATGAGCAGTTCTTC
.	TRBV13	TRBJ2-7	.	CARSKQMYEQYF	TGTGCCAGGAGCAAACAGATGTACGAGCAGTACTTC
TRBD1	TRBV11-1	TRBJ2-5	many	CASSLNRGRETQYF	TGTGCCAGCAGCTTGAACAGGGGCAGAGAGACCCAGTACTTC
.	TRBV4-1	TRBJ2-1	.	CASRDERGRDEQFF	TGCGCCAGCAGGGACGAGAGGGGGAGGGATGAGCAGTTCTTC
TRBD2	TRBV5-6	TRBJ2-5	.	CASSDVGTSKETQYF	TGTGCCAGCAGCGATGTAGGGACTAGCAAAGAGACCCAGTACTTC
.	TRBV19	TRBJ2-7	.	CASSTERGSTYEQYF	TGTGCCAGTAGTACCGAGAGAGGGTCCACCTACGAGCAGTACTTC
TRBD1	TRBV28	TRBJ2-1	few	CASSPLTGGLDNEQFF	TGTGCCAGCAGTCCCCTGACAGGGGGCTTGGACAATGAGCAGTTCTTC
TRBD2	TRBV13	TRBJ2-1	few	CASSWGLAEQFF	TGTGCCAGCAGCTGGGGACTAGCCGAGCAGTTCTTC
.	TRBV11-1	TRBJ2-1	many	CASSLSRLSSYNEQFF	TGTGCCAGCAGCTTGTCTAGACTGAGCTCCTACAATGAGCAGTTCTTC
TRBD1	TRBV12-3/TRBV12-4	TRBJ1-1	.	CASSLARTGQSGTEAFF	TGTGCCAGCAGTTTAGCCCGGACAGGGCAGAGTGGCACTGAAGCTTTCTTT
TRBD2	TRBV7-6	TRBJ2-3	.	CASSLSPSGGTDTQYF	TGTGCCAGCAGCCTCAGCCCTAGCGGGGGCACAGATACGCAGTATTTT
.	TRBV6-1	TRBJ2-7	.	CASSRLPDTSYEQYF	TGTGCCAGCAGTAGGCTCCCGGACACCTCCTACGAGCAGTACTTC
.	TRBV20-1	TRBJ2-5	.	CSARRVYETQYF	TGCAGTGCTAGAAGGGTTTATGAGACCCAGTACTTC
TRBD2	TRBV28	TRBJ2-1	.	CASGTLTSGSYNEQFF	TGTGCCAGCGGGACATTGACTAGCGGCTCCTACAATGAGCAGTTCTTC
.	TRBV9	TRBJ2-2	.	CASNPEPRNTGELFF	TGTGCCAGCAACCCGGAACCACGGAACACCGGGGAGCTGTTTTTT
.	TRBV12-3/TRBV12-4	TRBJ1-1	few	CASSLAQAALNTEAFF	TGTGCCAGCAGTTTAGCCCAGGCAGCCCTGAACACTGAAGCTTTCTTT
.	TRBV20-1	TRBJ2-7	many	CSARIAGAHSYEQYF	TGCAGTGCTAGAATCGCAGGGGCCCACTCCTACGAGCAGTACTTC
.	TRBV12-3/TRBV12-4	TRBJ2-3	.	CASSPLGWQVTDTQYF	TGTGCCAGCAGCCCCCTGGGGTGGCAAGTCACAGATACGCAGTATTTT
.	TRBV3-1	TRBJ2-1	.	CASSQEPLNEQFF	TGTGCCAGCAGCCAAGAACCCCTTAATGAGCAGTTCTTC
TRBD1	TRBV28	TRBJ1-1	few	CASSFETGRNTEAFF	TGTGCCAGCAGTTTCGAGACAGGGAGGAACACTGAAGCTTTCTTT